This T cell receptor beta chain emerged from a study of sequential checkpoint blockade in melanoma. Study in general: TCRbeta immunosequencing was performed on DNA from roughly 91 pretreatment melanoma tumor samples.

Profiling relied on immunoSEQ multiplex PCR, and the TCRdb table lists in-frame clones only, not all of them. The sample consists of some 7,500 clones, 20% to 30% of them appearing once. Sample treatment: randomized to nivolumab then ipilimumab (arm A) or the reverse (arm B). No patient had prior DNA-damaging chemotherapy. The receptor was isolated from a human donor with melanoma. Sample: tumor tissue (inferred from file names), taken from a patient given nivolumab and ipilimumab in sequence.

The DNA of the CDR3 is TGCGCCAGCAGCACCTGGACAGGGGACACCGGGGAGCTGTTTTTT. Residues: CASSTWTGDTGELFF. This sequence joins TRBV5-1 and TRBJ2-2; 9 nucleotides line up with TRBD1. Germline V lookup: CDR1 SGHRS, CDR2 YFSETQ. J gave up 3 bases and V 4 bases, and 4 bases lay outside the gene matches. This CDR3 is built from 15 residues. Variable domain in full (rest from reference TRBV5-1 and TRBJ2-2): KAGVTQTPRYLIKTRGQQVTLSCSPISGHRSVSWYQQTPGQGLQFLFEYFSETQRNKGNFPGRFSGRQFSNSRSEMNVSTLELGDSALYLCASSTWTGDTGELFFGEGSRLTVL.